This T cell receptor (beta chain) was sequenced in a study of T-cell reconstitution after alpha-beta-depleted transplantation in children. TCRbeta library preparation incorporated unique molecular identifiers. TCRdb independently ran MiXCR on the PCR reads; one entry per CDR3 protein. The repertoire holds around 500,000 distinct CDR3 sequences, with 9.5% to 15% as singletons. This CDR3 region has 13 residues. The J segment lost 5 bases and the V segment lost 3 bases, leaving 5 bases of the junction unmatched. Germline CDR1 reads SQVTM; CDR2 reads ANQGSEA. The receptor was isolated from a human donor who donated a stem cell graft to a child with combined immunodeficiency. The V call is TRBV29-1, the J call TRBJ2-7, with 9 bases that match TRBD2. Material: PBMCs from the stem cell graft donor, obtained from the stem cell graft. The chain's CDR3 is CSVDKREVNEQYF. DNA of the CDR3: TGCAGCGTTGATAAGCGGGAGGTCAACGAGCAGTACTTC.